Shown below are 16 T cell receptor beta chains from a single sample sequenced in a study of T cells in Graves' hyperthyroidism and ophthalmopathy. TCR beta CDR3 sequences were amplified from RNA transcripts. HTBI primers were used for first-round RT-PCR of the TCR CDR3. TCRdb passed the multiplex PCR reads through MiXCR, listing each CDR3 protein once. In the table there are about 770,000 distinct CDR3 sequences, roughly a sixth of which are singletons. Material for sequencing was blood. Every receptor here comes from a woman aged 45-65 years with Graves' hyperthyroidism that later progressed to Graves' ophthalmopathy.

This clonotype was recorded a few times. The chain couples TRBV5-4 to TRBJ1-2; no clear D. V lost 1 base, J lost 8 bases, and 15 bases lay in between. Germline V gene sequence: CDR1 SGHNT, CDR2 YYREEE (reference sequence). This CDR3 is built from 14 residues. The CDR3 nucleotides are TGTGCCAGCAGCTTGAGTTTCATCAGCGGAGGCTACACCTTC. Amino acids: CASSLSFISGGYTF.

This rearrangement joins TRBV19 to TRBJ1-5, with D unclear. The germline V and J ends were trimmed by 3 bases and 0 bases, with 9 bases remaining between them. This CDR3 comprises 15 residues. Germline CDR1 and CDR2: LNHDA and SQIVND (reference sequence). The CDR3 is CASSMSPYSNQPQHF. The CDR3 DNA is TGTGCCAGTAGTATGTCTCCATATAGCAATCAGCCCCAGCATTTT. Complete variable domain (other parts from reference TRBV19 and TRBJ1-5): DGGITQSPKYLFRKEGQNVTLSCEQNLNHDAMYWYRQDPGQGLRLIYYSQIVNDFQKGDIAEGYSVSREKKESFPLTVTSAQKNPTAFYLCASSMSPYSNQPQHFGDGTRLSIL.

The rearrangement links TRBV20-1 to TRBJ2-7; 8 bases agree with TRBD2. The ends lost 2 bases at V and 0 bases at J; junction bases unmatched: 6. CDR3 length equals 15 residues. Germline CDR1 DFQATT, CDR2 SNEGSKA (reference sequence). The CDR3 spells CSARHLAGPSYEQYF. The CDR3 DNA reads TGCAGTGCTAGACACCTAGCGGGTCCCTCCTACGAGCAGTACTTC.

This clonotype was counted ten times or more. The chain links TRBV30 to TRBJ1-2; no clear D. The germline CDR1 and CDR2 sequences are GTSNPN and SVGIG (reference sequence). The CDR3 has 11 amino acids. Between the trimmed V and J ends, which lost 3 bases and 4 bases, there was a span of 6 bases. The CDR3 reads CAWRAFYGYTF. CDR3 sequence (DNA): TGTGCCTGGAGGGCCTTCTATGGCTACACCTTC.

In this sample, this clonotype turned up a few times. The chain joins TRBV7-3 to TRBJ2-2, with TRBD2 matching 14 bases. V was clipped by 5 bases and J by 1 base; unmatched bases: 6. Per the germline V gene, CDR1 is SGHTA and CDR2 is FQGTGA. CDR3 length: 18 residues. This CDR3 reads CASSTTSGGALNTGELFF. CDR3 nucleotides: TGTGCCAGCAGCACGACTAGCGGGGGGGCATTGAACACCGGGGAGCTGTTTTTT.

The chain recombines TRBV19 with TRBJ2-3; 8 bases map to TRBD1. Germline CDR1 and CDR2: LNHDA and SQIVND (reference sequence). The CDR3 loop spans 15 amino acids. J was trimmed by 4 bases and V by 5 bases; bases with no gene match: 8. In DNA form, the CDR3 reads TGTGCCAGTAGTGAGACAGGGGCTCGAGCAGATACGCAGTATTTT. This translates into CASSETGARADTQYF.

This clonotype was observed a handful of times. One junction end does not reproduce the germline sequence, and a read error may be involved. The chain combines TRBV12-3 or TRBV12-4 with TRBJ2-4; unclear D gene. This CDR3 has 12 amino acids. The CDR3 loop reads CASSFPNNIQYF. CDR3 nucleotide sequence: TGTGCCAGCAGTTTTCCCAACAACATTCAGTACTTC.

This clonotype came up many times. CDR3 sequence reads: CAISGAGGYEQYF. CDR3 coding DNA: TGTGCCATCAGTGGGGCAGGGGGCTACGAGCAGTACTTC. This chain links TRBV10-3 with TRBJ2-7, with 7 bases matching TRBD1. This CDR3 has 13 amino acids. CDR1 and CDR2 (germline): ENHRY, SYGVKD. J was trimmed by 3 bases and V by 4 bases; bases with no gene match: 3.

The chain couples TRBV7-9 to TRBJ1-1; no definite D call. In germline, CDR1 is SEHNR, CDR2 FQNEAQ (reference sequence). The CDR3 length is 15 residues. V gave up 1 base and J gave up 4 bases, with 13 bases separating them. The CDR3 reads CASSLDSQVSTEAFF. CDR3 sequence (DNA): TGTGCCAGCAGCTTAGACTCACAAGTTAGCACTGAAGCTTTCTTT.

The chain combines TRBV3-1 with TRBJ1-2; D is uncertain. The germline gives CDR1 LGHDT, CDR2 YNNKEL (reference sequence). The germline V and J ends were trimmed by 0 bases and 7 bases, with 12 bases remaining between them. The CDR3 loop spans 14 amino acids. This CDR3 is CASSQDLRAGGYTF. CDR3 sequence (DNA): TGTGCCAGCAGCCAAGATCTTAGGGCGGGTGGCTACACCTTC.

In its sample, this clonotype was seen many times. This chain joins TRBV20-1 and TRBJ2-3, with 8 bases fitting TRBD2. Germline trimming cut 3 bases from V and 1 base from J; bases unmatched to any gene: 3. The germline CDR1 and CDR2 sequences are DFQATT and SNEGSKA (reference sequence). The CDR3 is 14 residues long. The CDR3 sequence is CSARRGLGTDTQYF. The CDR3 DNA follows: TGCAGTGCTAGGAGGGGACTAGGCACAGATACGCAGTATTTT.

This clonotype was detected many times. The chain recombines TRBV30 with TRBJ1-1, with no clear D. Between the trimmed V and J ends, which lost 0 bases and 4 bases, there was a span of 6 bases. Germline V gives CDR1 GTSNPN, CDR2 SVGIG (reference sequence). The CDR3 consists of 12 residues. This chain's CDR3 is CAWSVWGTEAFF. The DNA for the CDR3 is TGTGCCTGGAGTGTATGGGGCACTGAAGCTTTCTTT.

The genes are TRBV5-1 and TRBJ1-2; no clear D gene. The CDR3 covers 12 residues. From germline, CDR1 is SGHRS and CDR2 YFSETQ. Trimming removed 5 bases from V and 8 bases from J, with 13 bases in between. The CDR3 DNA sequence: TGCGCCAGCAGTTGGGATACGATCGGCTACACCTTC. Protein product: CASSWDTIGYTF.

Only a few counts were recorded for this clonotype. The V call is TRBV12-3 or TRBV12-4, the J call TRBJ1-2, with a possible D match to TRBD1 (6 bases). Trimming shortened V by 5 bases and J by 3 bases, and 13 bases separated the two germline ends. The CDR3 is 14 amino acids. The CDR3 DNA is TGTGCCAGCAGTGAACTAGGGGGAGACTATGGCTACACCTTC. Protein: CASSELGGDYGYTF.

This clonotype was counted many times. CDR3 coding DNA: TGTGCCAGCAGTTCCCGACAGGGGGCTAAGCAAGAGACCCAGTACTTC. It translates to CASSSRQGAKQETQYF. The rearrangement links TRBV6-5 to TRBJ2-5; TRBD1 matches 10 bases. CDR1 MNHEY and CDR2 SVGAGI come from the germline V gene. CDR3 length: 16 amino acids. V lost 4 bases to trimming and J lost 2 bases; unmatched junction nucleotides: 7.

This clonotype was picked up many times. The chain carries TRBV3-1 and TRBJ1-5, with D perhaps TRBD1 (5 bases). The length of the CDR3 is 15 residues. The germline V gene encodes CDR1 LGHDT and CDR2 YNNKEL (reference sequence). V was trimmed by 0 bases and J by 3 bases, leaving 9 bases between them. The CDR3 here is CASSQDGRDNQPQHF. Written as DNA, the CDR3 is TGTGCCAGCAGCCAAGACGGCAGGGACAATCAGCCCCAGCATTTT.